This T cell receptor (beta chain) comes out of a study of post-analysis software for immune sequencing data. Study details: Recorded disease courses covered relapsing-remitting, secondary progressive and progressive-relapsing multiple sclerosis. Some patients had no subtype annotation. Findings and caveats of the study: Normalized Chao1 diversity was significantly lower in multiple sclerosis patients than in controls. Compared with controls, patients had more of about 5 TRBV segments, including TRBV5-6, TRBV5-1 and TRBV20-1. Analysis by F measure revealed that same-batch samples clustered strongly together.

Each TCR beta cDNA library carried unique molecular identifiers. Each batch of roughly 0.9 to 10 million T cells produced hundreds of thousands of cDNA molecules. TCRdb redid the calling of the PCR reads with MiXCR, one entry per CDR3 protein. Of 600,000 to 750,000 distinct CDR3 sequences in the sample, 59% are singletons; the top ten hold over 9%. Judged by abundance, this clonotype is large. Its antigen is unidentified. J gave up 5 bases and V 2 bases, and 10 bases lay outside the gene matches. Germline CDR1 is MDHEN and CDR2 is SYDVKM. The CDR3 totals 17 residues. The clonotype originates from a girl aged 2 to 10 with multiple sclerosis. Input material: blood. The chain uses TRBV28 and TRBJ1-1, with 11 bases matching TRBD1. The CDR3 DNA sequence: TGTGCCAGCAGTTTAGACCGGACAGGGGGCTCCAGGACTGAAGCTTTCTTT. It encodes CASSLDRTGGSRTEAFF.